This T cell receptor beta chain originates from a study of blood T cell repertoires in COVID-19 (dated by TCRdb to the early 2020s). For the study in its entirety: Samples from collaborators originated in the United States, Italy and Spain and spanned both the acute and convalescent phases of COVID-19. The prospective study material was composed of cDNA or gDNA derived from T cells, B-cell-depleted T cells, or PBMCs. Deeply sampled blood TCRbeta repertoires from subjects exposed to, actively infected with, or recovered from COVID-19 were included in the dataset. The repertoires were released in a freely available public database meant as a resource for research on the immune response to SARS-CoV-2. Samples were obtained from the ongoing ImmuneRACE study (first 160 participants) and from about 1,300 subjects provided by 6 global collaborators. Sample metadata almost always included a de-identified subject ID, COVID-19 status, age in years and sex. Where available, HLA class I and class II types were obtained from metadata supplied by the sample provider rather than from assay-based typing.

As regards this clone: Which antigen it targets is not known. Base-call qualities are not available, and no considerably larger clone is one nucleotide away.

The immunoSEQ Assay, a bias-controlled multiplex PCR, was used to amplify TCRbeta CDR3 regions from genomic DNA. Under the source paper's analysis protocol: Within the assay, amplification of reference gene primers was used to estimate how many nucleated cells each sample contained. To quantify the absolute abundance of each unique TCRbeta CDR3 rearrangement, sequence reads were collapsed and filtered. For each sample, productive Simpson clonality was calculated by taking the square root of Simpson's diversity index across productive rearrangements. TCRdb holds this immuneACCESS table with in-frame rearrangements only. Some clones are missing; in checked studies, unresolved V genes explain under half, and the rest has no known cause. The D gene and trimming were derived from the DNA, and the V and J assignments and clone size from that table. For this sample the table gives some 180,000 clones, of which roughly 83% were detected only once. The ten largest clonotypes hold 6% to 7% of the sample.

General findings and caveats noted by the study authors: Clinical and demographic metadata were provided uncurated, with the amount varying by source and participant.

Via the germline V gene, CDR1 is LGHNT and CDR2 FRNRAP. The CDR3 holds 15 amino acids from the cysteine to the phenylalanine. Just CDR3 DNA is preserved here, 45 bases in frame from base 1. V and J are truncated by 2 bases and 10 bases respectively, leaving an intervening sequence of 18 bases. One collaborating source in Seattle enrolled patients during active infection and followed them longitudinally through the course of disease. The collaborating institutions used their own protocols to collect whole blood in K2EDTA tubes. Collaborator samples were shipped for TCRbeta analysis as frozen whole blood, isolated PBMCs, or DNA extracted from either sample type.

Specimen: peripheral blood. The chain uses TRBV12-5 and TRBJ2-1, and TRBD2 may be the D gene, going by 6 matching bases. The TCR comes from a middle-aged woman with COVID-19, enrolled during active disease. The CDR3 in this case is CASGLTGGPFDEQFF. The nucleotide sequence is given as TGTGCTAGTGGTTTGACTGGAGGGCCTTTTGACGAGCAGTTCTTC.